These 14 T cell receptor beta chains originate from one sample sequenced in a study of response to subunit inactivated influenza vaccine. TCRdb itself ran the RT-PCR reads through MiXCR, one entry per CDR3 protein. The table has some 800,000 distinct CDR3 sequences, less than 25% seen once. Sequencing was performed on PBMCs from blood, taken more than 4 days after vaccination. These receptors all stem from a man in his fifties who received an inactivated influenza vaccine.

This clonotype was seen more than once but under ten times. This sequence joins TRBV6-2 or TRBV6-3 and TRBJ2-7, with D possibly TRBD1 on 6 matching bases. Germline lookup yields CDR1 MNHEY and CDR2 SVGEGT. This CDR3 spans 16 amino acids. Between the trimmed V and J ends, which lost 4 bases and 2 bases, there was a span of 18 bases. The CDR3: CASSSPYRELTYEQYF. The CDR3 DNA reads as TGTGCCAGCAGTTCCCCCTACAGGGAACTAACCTACGAGCAGTACTTC.

This sequence joins TRBV12-3 or TRBV12-4 and TRBJ2-3; D unresolved. The CDR3 covers 17 residues. Trimming took off 3 bases at V and 0 bases at J, with 16 bases between the two ends. Here the CDR3 reads CASSFLRSGSSTDTQYF. The CDR3 DNA sequence: TGTGCCAGCAGTTTCCTCAGGTCCGGATCTAGCACAGATACGCAGTATTTT.

The chain has TRBV4-3 and TRBJ2-1; 8 nucleotides match TRBD2. V lost 4 bases, J lost 7 bases, and 9 bases stayed unmatched. The CDR3 runs to 15 residues. The germline gives CDR1 LGHNA, CDR2 YSLEER. The CDR3 region has the DNA TGCGCCAGCAGCCCAGACGGGGGGGCCTGGAATGAGCAGTTCTTC. It yields the protein CASSPDGGAWNEQFF.

V and J are TRBV29-1 and TRBJ2-3, with TRBD1 as a possible D gene (6 bases). V lost 3 bases to trimming and J lost 1 base, with 8 bases between them. Per germline, CDR1 SQVTM and CDR2 ANQGSEA. This CDR3 contains 13 residues. CDR3 coding DNA: TGCAGCGTTGAGGGGGCCCGCACAGATACGCAGTATTTT. This gives the protein CSVEGARTDTQYF.

This clonotype was seen at least ten times. This sequence joins TRBV20-1 and TRBJ2-3, with 12 bases identical to TRBD2. The V gene end was trimmed by 5 bases and the J gene end by 4 bases; junction bases not matched to a gene: 13. Germline CDR1 and CDR2: DFQATT and SNEGSKA (reference sequence). The CDR3 has 17 amino acids. The CDR3, as DNA: TGCAGTGCTCCTTCTAGCGGGGGGGCCGGTTCAGCAGATACGCAGTATTTT. Translated: CSAPSSGGAGSADTQYF.

A remark on this clonotype: Mismatch with germline at one junction end may stem from a read error. The CDR3 is CASSPAGPVTF. CDR3 DNA sequence: TGTGCCAGCAGCCCCGCGGGCCCAGTCACTTTT. The chain links TRBV12-3 or TRBV12-4 to TRBJ1-3; no reliable D call. The CDR3 covers 11 residues.

V is TRBV9 and J is TRBJ2-5; D is unresolved. The germline CDR1 and CDR2 sequences are SGDLS and YYNGEE. Trimming stripped 1 base from V and 5 bases from J, with 12 bases between. The CDR3 sequence is 14 residues long. Written as DNA, the CDR3 is TGTGCCAGCAGCGTAAGTCCCGTATCGGAGACCCAGTACTTC. Amino acid sequence: CASSVSPVSETQYF.

The V call is TRBV7-9, the J call TRBJ1-2; D is unresolved. V gave up 5 bases and J gave up 6 bases, with 16 bases separating them. The CDR3 extends over 14 amino acids. Per germline, CDR1 SEHNR and CDR2 FQNEAQ (reference sequence). This CDR3 reads CASSLEGGSHGYTF. Written as DNA, the CDR3 is TGTGCCAGCAGCCTGGAGGGAGGATCCCATGGCTACACCTTC.

V and J are TRBV5-1 and TRBJ1-1; 7 nucleotides match TRBD1. The CDR3 runs 16 residues. The V gene's germline CDR1 is SGHRS and CDR2 YFSETQ. Germline trimming cut 0 bases from V and 1 base from J; bases unmatched to any gene: 6. The CDR3 here is CASSLVGGVGNTEAFF. DNA of the CDR3: TGCGCCAGCAGCTTGGTAGGGGGCGTCGGGAACACTGAAGCTTTCTTT.

This clonotype was seen only a few times. The chain couples TRBV27 to TRBJ2-7; 7 bases match TRBD2. Germline V gives CDR1 MNHEY, CDR2 SMNVEV (reference sequence). Unmatched junction bases numbered 1, after V lost 0 bases and J lost 5 bases. CDR3 size: 13 residues. The CDR3 reads CASSLSRGDEQYF. The CDR3 bases are TGTGCCAGCAGTTTATCTCGGGGGGACGAGCAGTACTTC.

This clonotype has only a few counts. The chain recombines TRBV6-2 or TRBV6-3 with TRBJ2-7; 7 bases are a match to TRBD2. With 2 bases clipped from V and 4 bases from J, the junction kept 14 bases outside the gene matches. Germline V gene data show CDR1 as MNHEY and CDR2 as SVGEGT. This CDR3 contains 17 residues. CDR3 sequence (DNA): TGTGCCAGCAGTTACCGGACCGGGACTACGATTGAATACGAGCAGTACTTC. Its translation is CASSYRTGTTIEYEQYF.

This chain uses TRBV20-1 with TRBJ2-2; 15 nucleotides align to TRBD2. CDR3 length equals 16 residues. V shed 4 bases, J shed 1 base, and the junction held 1 base outside the gene matches. Germline CDR1 DFQATT, CDR2 SNEGSKA (reference sequence). In DNA, the CDR3 is TGCAGTGCTACGGGACTAGCGGGGGGGAACACCGGGGAGCTGTTTTTT. Its translation: CSATGLAGGNTGELFF.

This clonotype was detected many times. This rearrangement joins TRBV5-1 to TRBJ1-4; the D gene is possibly TRBD1 (6 bases). V was trimmed by 0 bases and J by 6 bases, leaving 12 bases between them. Germline CDR1 reads SGHRS; CDR2 reads YFSETQ. CDR3 length equals 15 residues. The CDR3 here is CASSLDPGVDEKLFF. CDR3 sequence (DNA): TGCGCCAGCAGCTTGGATCCAGGGGTAGATGAAAAACTGTTTTTT.

This clonotype was seen a handful of times. The chain links TRBV29-1 to TRBJ2-1, with TRBD2 matching over 9 bases. V gave up 4 bases and J gave up 5 bases; unmatched junction bases: 6. From germline, CDR1 is SQVTM and CDR2 ANQGSEA. This CDR3 is 14 amino acids long. DNA for the CDR3: TGCAGCGTTGCCCCACTAGCGGGCAACAATGAGCAGTTCTTC. It translates to CSVAPLAGNNEQFF.